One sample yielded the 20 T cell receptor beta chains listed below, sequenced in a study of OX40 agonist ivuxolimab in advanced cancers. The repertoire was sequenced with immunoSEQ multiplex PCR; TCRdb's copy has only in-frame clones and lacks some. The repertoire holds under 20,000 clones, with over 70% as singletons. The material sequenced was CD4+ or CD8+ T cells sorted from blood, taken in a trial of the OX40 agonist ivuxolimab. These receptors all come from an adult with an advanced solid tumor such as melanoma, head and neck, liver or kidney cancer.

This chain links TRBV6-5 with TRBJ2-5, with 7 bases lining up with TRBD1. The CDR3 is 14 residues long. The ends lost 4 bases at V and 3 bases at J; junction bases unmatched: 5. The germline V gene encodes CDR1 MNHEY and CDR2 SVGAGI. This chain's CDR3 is CASSLDRAEETQYF. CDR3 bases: TGTGCCAGCAGTTTAGACAGGGCGGAAGAGACCCAGTACTTC.

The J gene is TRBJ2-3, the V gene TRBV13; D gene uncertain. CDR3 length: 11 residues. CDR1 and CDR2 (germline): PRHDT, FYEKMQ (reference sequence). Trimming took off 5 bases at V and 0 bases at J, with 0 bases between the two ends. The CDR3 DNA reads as TGTGCCAGCAGCAGCACAGATACGCAGTATTTT. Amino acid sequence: CASSSTDTQYF.

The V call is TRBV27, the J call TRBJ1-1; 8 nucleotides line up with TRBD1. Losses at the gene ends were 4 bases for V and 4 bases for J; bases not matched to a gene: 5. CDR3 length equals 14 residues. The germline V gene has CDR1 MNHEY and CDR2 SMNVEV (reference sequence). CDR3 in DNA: TGTGCCAGCAGTTCCTACGGACAGGGCACTGAAGCTTTCTTT. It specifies CASSSYGQGTEAFF.

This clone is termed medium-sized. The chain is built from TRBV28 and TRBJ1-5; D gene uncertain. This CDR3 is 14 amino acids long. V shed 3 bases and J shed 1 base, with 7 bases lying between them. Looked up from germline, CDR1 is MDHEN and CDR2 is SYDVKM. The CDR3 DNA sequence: TGTGCCAGCAGTTTGTCAGTGAGCAATCAGCCCCAGCATTTT. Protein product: CASSLSVSNQPQHF.

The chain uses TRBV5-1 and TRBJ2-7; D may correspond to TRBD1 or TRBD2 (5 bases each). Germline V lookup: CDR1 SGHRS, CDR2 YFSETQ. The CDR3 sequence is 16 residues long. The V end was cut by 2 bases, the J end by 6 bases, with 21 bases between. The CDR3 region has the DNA TGCGCCAGCAGCTTACTCCCGGGACCTCAGGGCGGCGAGCAGTACTTC. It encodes CASSLLPGPQGGEQYF.

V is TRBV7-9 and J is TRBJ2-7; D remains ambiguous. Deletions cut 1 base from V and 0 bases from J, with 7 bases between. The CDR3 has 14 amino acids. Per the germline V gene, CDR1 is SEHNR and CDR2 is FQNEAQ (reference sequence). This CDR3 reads CASSLDAGSYEQYF. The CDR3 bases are TGTGCCAGCAGCTTAGACGCAGGCTCCTACGAGCAGTACTTC.

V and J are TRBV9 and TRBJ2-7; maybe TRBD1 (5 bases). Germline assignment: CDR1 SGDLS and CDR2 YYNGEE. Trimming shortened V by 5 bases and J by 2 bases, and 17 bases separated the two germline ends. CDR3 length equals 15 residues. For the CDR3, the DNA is TGTGCCAGCAGTCTTGAAGGGCAGGGAACCTACGAGCAGTACTTC. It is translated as CASSLEGQGTYEQYF.

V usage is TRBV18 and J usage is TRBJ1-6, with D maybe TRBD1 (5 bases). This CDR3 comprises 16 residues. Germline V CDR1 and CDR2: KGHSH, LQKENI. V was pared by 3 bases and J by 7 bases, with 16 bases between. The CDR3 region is CASSPYSGGENSPLHF. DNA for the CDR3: TGTGCCAGCTCACCTTATTCGGGAGGGGAAAATTCACCCCTCCACTTT.

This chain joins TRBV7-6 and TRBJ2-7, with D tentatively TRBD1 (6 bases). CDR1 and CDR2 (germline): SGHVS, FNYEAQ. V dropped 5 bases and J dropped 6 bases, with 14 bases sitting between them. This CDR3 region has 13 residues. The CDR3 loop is CASSQGQLGEQYF. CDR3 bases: TGTGCCAGCAGCCAGGGGCAATTGGGCGAGCAGTACTTC.

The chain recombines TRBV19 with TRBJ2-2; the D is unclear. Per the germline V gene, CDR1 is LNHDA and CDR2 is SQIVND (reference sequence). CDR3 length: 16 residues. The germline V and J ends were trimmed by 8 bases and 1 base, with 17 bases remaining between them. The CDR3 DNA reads TGTGCCAGTGCTGCCCCCGCTAGACTGAACACCGGGGAGCTGTTTTTT. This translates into CASAAPARLNTGELFF.

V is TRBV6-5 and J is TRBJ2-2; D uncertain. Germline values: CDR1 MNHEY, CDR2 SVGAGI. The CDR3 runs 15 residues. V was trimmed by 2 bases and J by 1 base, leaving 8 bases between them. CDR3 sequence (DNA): TGTGCCAGCAGTTACGCCTCTCTGAACACCGGGGAGCTGTTTTTT. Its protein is CASSYASLNTGELFF.

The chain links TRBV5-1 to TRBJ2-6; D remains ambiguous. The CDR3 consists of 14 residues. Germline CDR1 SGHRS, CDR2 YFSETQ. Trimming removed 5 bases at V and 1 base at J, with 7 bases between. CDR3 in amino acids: CASSPSSGANVLTF. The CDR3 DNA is TGCGCCAGCAGTCCCAGTTCTGGGGCCAACGTCCTGACTTTC.

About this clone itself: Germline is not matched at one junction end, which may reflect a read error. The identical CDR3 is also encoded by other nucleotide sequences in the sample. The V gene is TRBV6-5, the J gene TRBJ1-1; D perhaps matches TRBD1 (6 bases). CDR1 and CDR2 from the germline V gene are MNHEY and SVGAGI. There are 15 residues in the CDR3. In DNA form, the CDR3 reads TGTGCCAGCAGTTACTCGTTGACAGGATCGACTGAAGCCTTCTTT. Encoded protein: CASSYSLTGSTEAFF.

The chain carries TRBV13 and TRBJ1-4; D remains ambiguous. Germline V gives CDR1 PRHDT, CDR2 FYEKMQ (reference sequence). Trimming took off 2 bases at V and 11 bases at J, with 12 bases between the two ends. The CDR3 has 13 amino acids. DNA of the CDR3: TGTGCCAGCAGCTTAACCGGGTCGGGGAAACTGTTTTTT. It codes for CASSLTGSGKLFF. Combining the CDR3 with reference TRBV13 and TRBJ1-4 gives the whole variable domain AAGVIQSPRHLIKEKRETATLKCYPIPRHDTVYWYQQGPGQDPQFLISFYEKMQSDKGSIPDRFSAQQFSDYHSELNMSSLELGDSALYFCASSLTGSGKLFFGSGTQLSVL.

The CDR3: CASGGTGTGGGYTF. Written as DNA, the CDR3 is TGTGCCAGCGGAGGAACCGGGACAGGCGGCGGCTACACCTTC. The chain recombines TRBV19 with TRBJ1-2; 8 bases fit TRBD1. The germline gives CDR1 LNHDA, CDR2 SQIVND (reference sequence). The CDR3 has 14 residues. Trimming took 9 bases from V and 8 from J; bases not matched to a gene: 14.

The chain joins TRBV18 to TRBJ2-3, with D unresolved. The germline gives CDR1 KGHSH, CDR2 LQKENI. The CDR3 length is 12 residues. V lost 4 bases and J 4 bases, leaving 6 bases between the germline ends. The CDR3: CASSLGPDTQYF. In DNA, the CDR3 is TGTGCCAGCTCACTCGGCCCAGATACGCAGTATTTT.

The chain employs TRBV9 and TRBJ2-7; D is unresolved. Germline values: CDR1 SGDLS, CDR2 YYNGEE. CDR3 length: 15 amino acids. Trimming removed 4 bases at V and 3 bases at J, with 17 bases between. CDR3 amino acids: CASSRTESGLYEQYF. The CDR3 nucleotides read TGTGCCAGCAGCCGCACGGAGTCAGGCCTCTACGAGCAGTACTTC.

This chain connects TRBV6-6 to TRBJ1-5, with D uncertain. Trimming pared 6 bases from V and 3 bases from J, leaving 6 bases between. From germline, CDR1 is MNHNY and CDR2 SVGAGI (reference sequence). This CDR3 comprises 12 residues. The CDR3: CASRESNQPQHF. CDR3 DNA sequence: TGTGCCAGCAGGGAATCCAATCAGCCCCAGCATTTT.

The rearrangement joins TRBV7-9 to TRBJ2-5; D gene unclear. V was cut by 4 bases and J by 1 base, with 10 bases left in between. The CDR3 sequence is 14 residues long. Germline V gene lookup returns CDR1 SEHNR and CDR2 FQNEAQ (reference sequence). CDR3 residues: CASSSVIGQETQYF. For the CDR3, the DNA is TGTGCCAGCAGCTCGGTAATCGGCCAAGAGACCCAGTACTTC.

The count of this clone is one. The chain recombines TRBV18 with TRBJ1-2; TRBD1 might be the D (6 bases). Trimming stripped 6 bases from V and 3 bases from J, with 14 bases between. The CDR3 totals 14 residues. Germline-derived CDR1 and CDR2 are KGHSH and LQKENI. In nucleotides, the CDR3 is TGTGCCAGCTCTACCGGGGGCGCGGACTATGGCTACACCTTC. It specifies CASSTGGADYGYTF.